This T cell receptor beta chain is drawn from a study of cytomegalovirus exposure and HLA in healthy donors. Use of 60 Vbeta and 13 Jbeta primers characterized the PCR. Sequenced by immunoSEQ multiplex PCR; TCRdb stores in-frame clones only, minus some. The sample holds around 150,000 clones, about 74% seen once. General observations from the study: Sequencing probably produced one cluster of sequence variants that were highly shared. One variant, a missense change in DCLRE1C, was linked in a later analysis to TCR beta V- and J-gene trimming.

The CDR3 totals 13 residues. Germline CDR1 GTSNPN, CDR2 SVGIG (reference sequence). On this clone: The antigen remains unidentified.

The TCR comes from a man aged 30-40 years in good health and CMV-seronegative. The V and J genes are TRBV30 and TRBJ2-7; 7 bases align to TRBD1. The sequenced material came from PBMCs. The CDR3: CARTGDNSYEQYF. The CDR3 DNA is TGTGCACGAACAGGGGACAACTCCTACGAGCAGTACTTC.